These 10 T cell receptor beta chains were all obtained from the same sample, sequenced in a study of response to subunit inactivated influenza vaccine. MiXCR, applied by TCRdb to the RT-PCR reads, yields one record per CDR3 protein. Found here are about 780,000 distinct CDR3 sequences, around a sixth of them singletons; the top ten hold 11%. The specimen was PBMCs from blood, collected 5 days after vaccination. Source of these receptors: a man aged 45-65 years who received an inactivated influenza vaccine.

The chain uses TRBV6-1 and TRBJ2-1; D tentatively reads TRBD1 or TRBD2 (5 bases each). CDR3 length equals 16 residues. Between the trimmed V and J ends, which lost 1 base and 4 bases, there was a span of 14 bases. The germline V gene encodes CDR1 MNHNS and CDR2 SASEGT. CDR3 nucleotide sequence: TGTGCCAGCAGTGAAGTATTGGGTGGGGGTTACAATGAGCAGTTCTTC. As protein: CASSEVLGGGYNEQFF.

V usage is TRBV7-9 and J usage is TRBJ2-1; D not resolved. With 5 bases removed from V and 5 bases from J, the gap between germline ends came to 10 bases. The V gene's germline CDR1 is SEHNR and CDR2 FQNEAQ (reference sequence). This CDR3 is built from 13 residues. The CDR3 nucleotides read TGTGCCAGCAGCCACCACTTAAACAATGAGCAGTTCTTC. Translation gives CASSHHLNNEQFF.

This chain joins TRBV25-1 and TRBJ2-3; tentative D call: TRBD1 (5 bases). CDR1 and CDR2 from the germline V gene are MGHDK and SYGVNS. The CDR3 runs 17 residues. V gave up 1 base and J gave up 2 bases, with 16 bases separating them. The CDR3 DNA follows: TGTGCCAGCAGTGAATTCGCGGACATACCTTTCACAGATACGCAGTATTTT. Protein product: CASSEFADIPFTDTQYF.

This clonotype was counted only a few times. V is TRBV6-5 and J is TRBJ2-7; the match to TRBD2 covers 12 bases. The CDR3 runs to 15 residues. Germline loops: CDR1 MNHEY, CDR2 SVGAGI. V was pared by 2 bases and J by 4 bases, with 3 bases of the junction left unmatched. The CDR3 DNA reads TGTGCCAGCAGTTACCGTCTAGCGGGGGGGTACGAGCAGTACTTC. Translated, it gives CASSYRLAGGYEQYF.

This sequence joins TRBV6-1 and TRBJ2-1; the D is unclear. Germline V CDR1 and CDR2: MNHNS, SASEGT. The V end lost 6 bases, the J end lost 9 bases, and 18 bases lay between the germline ends. The CDR3 is made up of 14 amino acids. CDR3 protein: CASSPGGGYGEQFF. The CDR3 DNA reads as TGTGCCAGCAGCCCGGGTGGTGGATACGGTGAGCAGTTCTTC.

Ten or more counts support this clonotype. The rearrangement links TRBV6-5 to TRBJ2-5, with D hard to call. V gave up 4 bases and J gave up 2 bases, with 14 bases separating them. The CDR3 has 15 residues. The V gene's germline CDR1 is MNHEY and CDR2 SVGAGI. DNA for the CDR3: TGTGCCAGCAGTTTCGCTTTCGGTTCGCAAGAGACCCAGTACTTC. As protein: CASSFAFGSQETQYF.

This clonotype has more than one count but fewer than ten. This rearrangement joins TRBV7-9 to TRBJ1-1; D not certain. The V end was cut by 5 bases, the J end by 7 bases, with 11 bases between. The CDR3 sequence is 12 residues long. CDR1 is SEHNR and CDR2 is FQNEAQ in the germline V gene (reference sequence). CDR3 amino acids: CASSPPPVEAFF. CDR3 sequence (DNA): TGTGCCAGCAGCCCCCCCCCTGTTGAAGCTTTCTTT.

This clonotype appeared a few times. This chain uses TRBV12-3 or TRBV12-4 with TRBJ2-7, with D maybe TRBD1 (6 bases). V was pared by 8 bases and J by 0 bases, with 11 bases between. The CDR3 length is 13 residues. The CDR3 sequence is CASCRTVSYEQYF. In DNA form, the CDR3 reads TGTGCCAGCTGCAGGACAGTCTCCTACGAGCAGTACTTC.

This rearrangement joins TRBV24-1 to TRBJ2-2; no firm D call. CDR1 and CDR2 from the germline V gene are KGHDR and SFDVKD. The CDR3 covers 15 residues. With 3 bases removed from V and 0 bases from J, the gap between germline ends came to 7 bases. The CDR3 region is CATSDIHPNTGELFF. CDR3 sequence (DNA): TGTGCCACCAGTGATATTCACCCGAACACCGGGGAGCTGTTTTTT.

This clonotype was counted only a few times. The chain joins TRBV7-2 to TRBJ2-3, with D unclear. The germline V and J ends were trimmed by 3 bases and 5 bases, with 9 bases remaining between them. The CDR3 spans 13 residues. Germline values: CDR1 SGHTA, CDR2 FQGNSA. The CDR3 is CASSFGVKDTQYF. CDR3 coding DNA: TGTGCCAGCAGCTTTGGAGTTAAAGATACGCAGTATTTT. The whole variable domain, filled in from reference TRBV7-2 and TRBJ2-3, reads GAGVSQSPSNKVTEKGKDVELRCDPISGHTALYWYRQSLGQGLEFLIYFQGNSAPDKSGLPSDRFSAERTGGSVSTLTIQRTQQEDSAVYLCASSFGVKDTQYFGPGTRLTVL.